Listed below are T cell receptor beta chains from one sample, sequenced in a study of PD-L1 blockade in urothelial cancer. Sequencing used immunoSEQ multiplex PCR; TCRdb keeps in-frame clones, though not all of them. The repertoire holds fewer than 40,000 clones, 90% to 95% seen once, with over 9% in the top ten. Sequenced material: PBMCs, taken around atezolizumab (anti-PD-L1) treatment. These TCRs come from a woman aged 55-70 years with urothelial cancer. Each CDR3 is given with its conserved first and last residue. A D gene is named only where the DNA matches it firmly. Part of the rows lack a size; the others show once, few, many or a class for expanded clones.

>.|TRBD2|TRBJ2-3|TRBV5-5
CASTLALAGGTTDTQYF
TGTGCCAGCACCTTGGCGCTAGCGGGAGGAACCACAGATACGCAGTATTTT
>.|.|TRBJ1-1|TRBV7-3
CASSLQGGITEAFF
TGTGCCAGCAGCTTGCAGGGAGGGATCACTGAAGCTTTCTTT
>.|TRBD1|TRBJ1-5|TRBV28
CASMGFAGKQGGYQPQHF
TGTGCCAGCATGGGATTTGCGGGGAAACAGGGGGGATATCAGCCCCAGCATTTT
>.|.|TRBJ2-5|TRBV5-5
CASSWSGETQYF
TGTGCCAGCAGCTGGTCGGGGGAGACCCAGTACTTC
>.|TRBD1|TRBJ2-2|TRBV27
CASSLGQGTRPGELFF
TGTGCCAGCAGTCTCGGACAGGGTACTCGTCCCGGGGAGCTGTTTTTT
>.|.|TRBJ2-2|TRBV6-1
CASRSTGLTGELFF
TGTGCCAGCAGATCGACAGGCCTCACCGGGGAGCTGTTTTTT
>once|TRBD2|TRBJ2-1|TRBV19
CASSITSGSGNEQFF
TGTGCCAGTAGTATTACTAGCGGGAGTGGAAATGAGCAGTTCTTC
>once|TRBD1|TRBJ2-7|TRBV11-2
CASSLAGLDRVSYEQYF
TGTGCCAGCAGCTTAGCAGGGTTGGACAGGGTCTCTTACGAGCAGTACTTC
>.|.|TRBJ2-3|TRBV6-1
CASSVGADTQYF
TGTGCCAGCAGTGTTGGGGCGGATACGCAGTATTTT
>.|TRBD1|TRBJ2-7|TRBV15
CATSSRGLPPYEQYF
TGTGCCACCAGCAGCAGGGGGCTACCGCCCTACGAGCAGTACTTC
>.|TRBD1|TRBJ1-1|TRBV9
CASSVQPDRGYSFF
TGTGCCAGCAGCGTTCAGCCAGACAGGGGGTACTCTTTCTTT
>.|.|TRBJ1-4|TRBV19
CASSLGGRREKLFF
TGTGCCAGTAGCCTGGGGGGGCGACGTGAAAAACTGTTTTTT
>.|.|TRBJ1-5|TRBV19
CASIKTGGGNQPQHF
TGTGCCAGTATAAAGACAGGCGGTGGCAATCAGCCCCAGCATTTT
>.|.|TRBJ2-7|TRBV28
CASRPNRDKSSYEQYF
TGTGCCAGCAGACCGAACCGGGACAAGAGCTCCTACGAGCAGTACTTC
>few|.|TRBJ2-5|TRBV5-1
CASNRGHRETQYF
TGCGCCAGCAATAGGGGACACCGAGAGACCCAGTACTTC
>once|.|TRBJ1-1|TRBV27
CASSPRGRNTEAFF
TGTGCCAGCAGTCCTAGAGGGAGGAACACTGAAGCTTTCTTT
>.|.|TRBJ2-3|TRBV7-9
CASTQNRAGASDTQYF
TGTGCCAGCACCCAAAATAGGGCAGGGGCCTCAGATACGCAGTATTTT
>.|TRBD2|TRBJ2-2|TRBV28
CASSSIAGVGSGWELFF
TGTGCCAGCAGTTCCATAGCGGGAGTGGGTTCCGGGTGGGAGCTGTTTTTT
>.|.|TRBJ2-3|TRBV7-8
CASSLTLNPAGDTQYF
TGTGCCAGCAGCTTAACTCTTAACCCCGCGGGAGATACGCAGTATTTT
>.|TRBD1|TRBJ2-1|TRBV11-2
CASSLTRGRLHEQFF
TGTGCCAGCAGCTTAACCAGGGGGCGGTTGCATGAGCAGTTCTTC
>.|.|TRBJ2-7|TRBV6-4
CASRLAGLRYEQYF
TGTGCCAGCCGACTGGCGGGGTTGAGATACGAGCAGTACTTC
>.|.|TRBJ1-5|TRBV30
CAWSAKKVNQPQHF
TGTGCCTGGAGTGCTAAGAAAGTCAATCAGCCCCAGCATTTT